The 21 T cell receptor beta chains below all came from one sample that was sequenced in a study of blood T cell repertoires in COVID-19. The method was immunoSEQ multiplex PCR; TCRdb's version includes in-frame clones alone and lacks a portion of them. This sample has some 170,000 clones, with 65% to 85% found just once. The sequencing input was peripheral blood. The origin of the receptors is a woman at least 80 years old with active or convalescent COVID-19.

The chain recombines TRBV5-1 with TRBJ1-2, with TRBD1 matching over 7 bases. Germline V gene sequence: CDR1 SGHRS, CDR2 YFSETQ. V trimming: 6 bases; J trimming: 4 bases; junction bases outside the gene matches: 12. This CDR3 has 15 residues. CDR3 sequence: CASKGAGTAGYGYTF. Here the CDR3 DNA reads TGCGCCAGCAAGGGGGCTGGGACGGCGGGCTATGGCTACACCTTC. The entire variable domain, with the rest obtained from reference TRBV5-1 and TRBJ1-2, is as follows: KAGVTQTPRYLIKTRGQQVTLSCSPISGHRSVSWYQQTPGQGLQFLFEYFSETQRNKGNFPGRFSGRQFSNSRSEMNVSTLELGDSALYLCASKGAGTAGYGYTFGSGTRLTVV.

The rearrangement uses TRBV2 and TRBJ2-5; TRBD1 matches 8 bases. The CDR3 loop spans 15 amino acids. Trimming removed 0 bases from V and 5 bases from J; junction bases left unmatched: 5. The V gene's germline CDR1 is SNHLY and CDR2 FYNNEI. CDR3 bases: TGTGCCAGCAGTGAAGCTCGGACAGGGACCGAGACCCAGTACTTC. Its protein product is CASSEARTGTETQYF.

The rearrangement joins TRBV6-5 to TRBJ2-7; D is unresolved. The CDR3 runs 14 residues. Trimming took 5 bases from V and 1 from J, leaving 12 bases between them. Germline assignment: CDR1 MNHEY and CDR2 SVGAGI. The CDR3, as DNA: TGTGCCAGCAGTCTAGACCGGTTGTCCTACGAGCAGTACTTC. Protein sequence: CASSLDRLSYEQYF.

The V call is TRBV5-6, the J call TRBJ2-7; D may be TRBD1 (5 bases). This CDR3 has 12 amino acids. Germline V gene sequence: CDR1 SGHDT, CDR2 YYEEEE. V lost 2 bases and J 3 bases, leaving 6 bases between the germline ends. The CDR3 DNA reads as TGTGCCAGCAGCTTCAGGGACTACGAGCAGTACTTC. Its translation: CASSFRDYEQYF.

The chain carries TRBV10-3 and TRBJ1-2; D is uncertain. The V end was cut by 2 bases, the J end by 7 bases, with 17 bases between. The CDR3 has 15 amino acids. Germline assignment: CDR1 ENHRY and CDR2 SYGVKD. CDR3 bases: TGTGCCATCAGTGAGAGGCCGGGAGGATCGGCTGGCTACACCTTC. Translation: CAISERPGGSAGYTF.

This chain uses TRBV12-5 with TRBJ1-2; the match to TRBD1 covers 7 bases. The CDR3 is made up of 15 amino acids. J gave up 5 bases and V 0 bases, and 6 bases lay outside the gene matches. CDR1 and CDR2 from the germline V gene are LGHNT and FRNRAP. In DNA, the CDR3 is TGTGCTAGTGGTTTGGTAGGGACAGCGGCTTATGGCTACACCTTC. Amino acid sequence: CASGLVGTAAYGYTF.

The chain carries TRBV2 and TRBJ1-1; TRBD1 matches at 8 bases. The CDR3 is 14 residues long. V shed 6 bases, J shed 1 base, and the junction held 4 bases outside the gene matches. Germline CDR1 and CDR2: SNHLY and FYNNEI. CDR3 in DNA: TGTGCCAGCAGGATTCAGGGGGCGAACACTGAAGCTTTCTTT. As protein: CASRIQGANTEAFF.

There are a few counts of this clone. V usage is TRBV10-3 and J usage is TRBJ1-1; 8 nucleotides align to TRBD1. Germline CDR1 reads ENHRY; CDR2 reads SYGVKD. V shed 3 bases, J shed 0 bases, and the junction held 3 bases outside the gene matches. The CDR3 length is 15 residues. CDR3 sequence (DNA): TGTGCCATCAGTGACAGGGGGCCAGTGAACACTGAAGCTTTCTTT. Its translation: CAISDRGPVNTEAFF.

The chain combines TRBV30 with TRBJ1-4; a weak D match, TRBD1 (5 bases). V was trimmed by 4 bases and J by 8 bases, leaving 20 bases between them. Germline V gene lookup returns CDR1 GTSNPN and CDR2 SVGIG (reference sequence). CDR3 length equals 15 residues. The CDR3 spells CAWIGRGVEEEKLFF. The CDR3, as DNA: TGTGCCTGGATCGGCCGGGGGGTCGAAGAAGAAAAACTGTTTTTT.

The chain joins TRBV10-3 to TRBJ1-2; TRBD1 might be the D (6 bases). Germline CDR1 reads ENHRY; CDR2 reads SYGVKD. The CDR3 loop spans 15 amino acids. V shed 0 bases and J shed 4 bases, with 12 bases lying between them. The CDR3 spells CAISESGDRLYGYTF. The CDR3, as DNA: TGTGCCATCAGTGAGTCGGGAGACAGGCTCTATGGCTACACCTTC.

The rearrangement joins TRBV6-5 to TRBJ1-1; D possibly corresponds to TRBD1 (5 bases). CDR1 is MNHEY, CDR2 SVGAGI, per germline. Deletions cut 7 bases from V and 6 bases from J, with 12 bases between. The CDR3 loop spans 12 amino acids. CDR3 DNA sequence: TGTGCCAGCACCATCCAGGGCTCTGAAGCTTTCTTT. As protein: CASTIQGSEAFF.

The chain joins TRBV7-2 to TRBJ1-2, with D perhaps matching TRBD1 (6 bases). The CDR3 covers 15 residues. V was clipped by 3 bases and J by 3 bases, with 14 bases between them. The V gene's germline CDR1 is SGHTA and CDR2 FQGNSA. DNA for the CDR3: TGTGCCAGCAGCTTCCGTTCCCCAGGGGACTATGGCTACACCTTC. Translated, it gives CASSFRSPGDYGYTF.

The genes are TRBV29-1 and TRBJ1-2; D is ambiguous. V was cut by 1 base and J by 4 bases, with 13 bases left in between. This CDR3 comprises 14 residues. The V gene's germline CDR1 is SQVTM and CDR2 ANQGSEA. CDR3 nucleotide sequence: TGCAGCGTTGAAGCACAGCAAGCCATCTATGGCTACACCTTC. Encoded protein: CSVEAQQAIYGYTF.

CDR3 nucleotide sequence: TGTGCCAGCAGACCTAGCGGGGGGGCCGCGCATACGCAGTATTTT. Protein: CASRPSGGAAHTQYF. The chain combines TRBV14 with TRBJ2-3; TRBD2 agrees at 12 bases. V gave up 6 bases and J gave up 7 bases; unmatched junction bases: 8. There are 15 residues in the CDR3. The V gene's germline CDR1 is SGHDN and CDR2 FVKESK.

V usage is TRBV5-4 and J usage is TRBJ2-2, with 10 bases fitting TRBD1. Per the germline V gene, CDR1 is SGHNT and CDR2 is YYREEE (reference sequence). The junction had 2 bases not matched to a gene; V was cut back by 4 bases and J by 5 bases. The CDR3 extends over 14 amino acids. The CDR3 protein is CASSLGQGTGELFF. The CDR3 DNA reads TGTGCCAGCAGCCTGGGACAGGGGACCGGGGAGCTGTTTTTT.

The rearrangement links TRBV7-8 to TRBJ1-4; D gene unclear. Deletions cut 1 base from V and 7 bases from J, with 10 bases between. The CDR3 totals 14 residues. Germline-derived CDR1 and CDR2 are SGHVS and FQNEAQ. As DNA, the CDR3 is TGTGCCAGCAGCTTAGGAAGCACGGGTGAAAAACTGTTTTTT. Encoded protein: CASSLGSTGEKLFF.

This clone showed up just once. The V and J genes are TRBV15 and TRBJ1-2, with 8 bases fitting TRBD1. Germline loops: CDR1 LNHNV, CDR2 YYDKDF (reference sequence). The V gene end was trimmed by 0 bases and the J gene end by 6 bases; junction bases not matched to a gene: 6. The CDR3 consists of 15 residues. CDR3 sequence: CATSRDWTGSDGYTF. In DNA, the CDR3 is TGTGCCACCAGCAGAGATTGGACAGGGTCCGATGGCTACACCTTC. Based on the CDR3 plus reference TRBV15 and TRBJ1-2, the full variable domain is DAMVIQNPRYQVTQFGKPVTLSCSQTLNHNVMYWYQQKSSQAPKLLFHYYDKDFNNEADTPDNFQSRRPNTSFCFLDIRSPGLGDTAMYLCATSRDWTGSDGYTFGSGTRLTVV.

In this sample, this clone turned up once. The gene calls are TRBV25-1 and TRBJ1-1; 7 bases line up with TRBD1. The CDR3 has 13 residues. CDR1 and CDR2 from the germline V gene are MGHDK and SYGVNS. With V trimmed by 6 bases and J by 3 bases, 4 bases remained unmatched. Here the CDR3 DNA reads TGTGCCAGCAGGGGGGGACAGCACACTGAAGCTTTCTTT. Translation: CASRGGQHTEAFF.

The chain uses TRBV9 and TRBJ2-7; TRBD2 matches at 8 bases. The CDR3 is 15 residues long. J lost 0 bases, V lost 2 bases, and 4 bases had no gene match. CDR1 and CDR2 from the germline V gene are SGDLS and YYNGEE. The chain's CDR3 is CASSVSGGSSYEQYF. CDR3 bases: TGTGCCAGCAGCGTGAGCGGGGGAAGCTCCTACGAGCAGTACTTC.

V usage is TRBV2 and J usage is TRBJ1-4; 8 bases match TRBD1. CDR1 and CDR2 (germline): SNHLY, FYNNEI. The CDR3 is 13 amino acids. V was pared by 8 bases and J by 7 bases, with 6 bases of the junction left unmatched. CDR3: CASVVDRGEKLFF. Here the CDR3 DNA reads TGTGCCAGCGTGGTCGACAGGGGTGAAAAACTGTTTTTT.

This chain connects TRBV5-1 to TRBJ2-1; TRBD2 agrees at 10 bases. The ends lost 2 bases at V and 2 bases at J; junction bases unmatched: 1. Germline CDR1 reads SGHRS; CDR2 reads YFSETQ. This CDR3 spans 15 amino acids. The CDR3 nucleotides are TGCGCCAGCAGCTTCCTAGCGGGGGCCTACAATGAGCAGTTCTTC. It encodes CASSFLAGAYNEQFF. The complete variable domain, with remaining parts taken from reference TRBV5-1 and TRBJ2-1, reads KAGVTQTPRYLIKTRGQQVTLSCSPISGHRSVSWYQQTPGQGLQFLFEYFSETQRNKGNFPGRFSGRQFSNSRSEMNVSTLELGDSALYLCASSFLAGAYNEQFFGPGTRLTVL.